This TCR beta chain was sequenced for a study of blood T cell repertoires in COVID-19. Study-level background: Whether acute or convalescent, the COVID-19 samples came from the United States, Italy and Spain. Nucleic acid was either cDNA or gDNA, and it came from T cells, B-cell-depleted T cells, or PBMCs.

There are a few counts of this clone. The V end lost 5 bases, the J end lost 4 bases, and 20 bases lay between the germline ends. The CDR3 contains 16 residues. CDR1 is SEHNR, CDR2 FQNEAQ, per germline (reference sequence). As processed by the authors: Estimation of nucleated cell counts relied on the amplification of reference gene primers. Sequencing used immunoSEQ multiplex PCR; TCRdb keeps in-frame clones, though not all of them. That table supplies the V and J calls and clone size; D and trimming were determined from the DNA. The sample has more than 40,000 clones; approximately 87% are singletons.

The TCR sequence derives from a human donor in a cohort sampled during active COVID-19. Sequencing was done on a sample of peripheral blood. V usage is TRBV7-9 and J usage is TRBJ1-2, with D possibly matching TRBD1 (5 bases). CDR3 nucleotides: TGTGCCAGCAGCGCATCAGGAGGGGTCGGAATCTATGGCTACACCTTC. It yields the protein CASSASGGVGIYGYTF.